Listed below are T cell receptor beta chains from one sample, sequenced in a study of regulatory dendritic cells for organ transplantation. Clones were sequenced by immunoSEQ multiplex PCR, and TCRdb holds only the in-frame ones, with some missing. The data contain 29,000 or so clones, roughly 85% of them singletons. The sample was memory CD4+ T cells from blood. The receptors originated from a human donor in good health. CDR3s include the opening cysteine and the closing phenylalanine or tryptophan. Each record gives: D gene, J gene, clone size, V gene, CDR3 DNA, CDR3 protein. A D gene is named only where the DNA matches it firmly. The size entry is marked missing in some rows and otherwise reads once, few, many or a size class.

>-|TRBJ2-2|-|TRBV2
TGTGCCAGCTTACGCGACGCGAACACCGGGGAGCTGTTTTTT
CASLRDANTGELFF
>-|TRBJ1-6|-|TRBV18
TGTGCCAGCTCACCAAGGGACGGATATTCACCCCTCCACTTT
CASSPRDGYSPLHF
>TRBD1|TRBJ1-5|-|TRBV6-4
TGTGCCAGCAGTGAGGCCAGGGGGCAGCCCCAGCATTTT
CASSEARGQPQHF
>-|TRBJ1-2|-|TRBV4-2
TGTGCCAGCAGCCAAGTACGTAACTATGGCTACACCTTC
CASSQVRNYGYTF
>TRBD2|TRBJ2-3|-|TRBV4-2
TGTGCCAGCAGCCAAACGGGGGGTCCAGATACGCAGTATTTT
CASSQTGGPDTQYF
>-|TRBJ2-7|-|TRBV7-8
TGTGCCAGCAGCGTCGGGGCAGCCTACGAGCAGTACTTC
CASSVGAAYEQYF
>-|TRBJ1-6|-|TRBV6-5
TGTGCCAGCAGACTGATGAATTCACCCCTCCACTTT
CASRLMNSPLHF
>TRBD2|TRBJ2-1|-|TRBV6-1
TGTGCCAGCAGTGCCGGCACCACTAGCGAACCCTACAATGAGCAGTTCTTC
CASSAGTTSEPYNEQFF
>-|TRBJ2-7|once|TRBV20-1
TGCAGCCCCTCGAGTAACGAGCAGTACTTC
CSPSSNEQYF
>-|TRBJ1-4|few|TRBV18
TGTGCCAGCTCACCTCCCGACAGACCTAATGAAAAACTGTTTTTT
CASSPPDRPNEKLFF
>-|TRBJ2-5|-|TRBV9
TGTGCCAGCAGCGTAAGGGGTGGGCAAGAGACCCAGTACTTC
CASSVRGGQETQYF
>TRBD1|TRBJ1-2|-|TRBV6-5
TGTGCCAGCAGACGACCCCAAGGACAGGGCTATGGCTACACCTTC
CASRRPQGQGYGYTF
>TRBD2|TRBJ2-4|once|TRBV9
TGTGCCAGCAGCTCGGGACTAGCGGGAGTAGGAGTAGAGAACATTCAGTACTTC
CASSSGLAGVGVENIQYF
>-|TRBJ2-1|few|TRBV19
TGTGCCAGTAGTATCCCGGCGGGGTTACCCTTGCAGTTCTTC
CASSIPAGLPLQFF
>-|TRBJ1-3|-|TRBV5-8
TGTGCCAGCGCCACCATCCCTGGAAACACCATATATTTT
CASATIPGNTIYF
>TRBD1|TRBJ2-7|-|TRBV10-3
TGTGCCATCAGCCGGGACAGGGTGGTCGAGCAGTACTTC
CAISRDRVVEQYF
>TRBD2|TRBJ2-7|-|TRBV27
TGTGCCAGCAGTCCAAGGACCGGACTAGCTTCAGCCCGAAGAGGAAACGAGCAGTACTTC
CASSPRTGLASARRGNEQYF
>-|TRBJ1-5|-|TRBV27
TGTGCCAGCAGTCTCGCTTCTAGCGGGGGGCCCCAGCATTTT
CASSLASSGGPQHF
>-|TRBJ2-3|-|TRBV5-6
TGTGCCAGCAGCTTGGATCTCCCAGGAGGACGAGATACGCAGTATTTT
CASSLDLPGGRDTQYF
>TRBD1|TRBJ2-7|-|TRBV30
TGTGCCTGGACTTCCCGTCCCGGACAGGCTAACTCCTACGAGCAGTACTTC
CAWTSRPGQANSYEQYF
>TRBD1|TRBJ2-1|-|TRBV27
TGTGCCAGCAGTTACGGACAGGGAATGAGCGATGAGCAGTTCTTC
CASSYGQGMSDEQFF
>TRBD2|TRBJ2-4|-|TRBV9
TGTGCCAGCAGCGCGGGGGAGGGGAACATTCAGTACTTC
CASSAGEGNIQYF
>-|TRBJ2-7|few|TRBV7-8
TGTGCCAGCAGCTTAGTGGACCTCTACGAGCAGTACTTC
CASSLVDLYEQYF
>-|TRBJ2-5|-|TRBV7-2
TGTGCCAGCAGCCAGACTAGTTTAGAGAGGCAGTACTTC
CASSQTSLERQYF
>TRBD1|TRBJ1-5|-|TRBV7-2
TGTGCCAGCAGCTTAGATAGGCGGACAGGGTCGTTTCAGCCCCAGCATTTT
CASSLDRRTGSFQPQHF
>-|TRBJ1-5|once|TRBV12-5
TGTGCTAGTGGTTTGGTATTCTCTAGTATCGGGGGGTCGTTTTTATCTCAGCCCCAGCATTTT
CASGLVFSSIGGSFLSQPQHF
>-|TRBJ1-1|-|TRBV7-9
TGTGCCAGCAGCACGGGGGAGAGGAGGAACACTGAAGCTTTCTTT
CASSTGERRNTEAFF
>-|TRBJ1-5|-|TRBV6-6
TGTGCCGGCAGTTTCAGGGACCAGCCCCAGCATTTT
CAGSFRDQPQHF
>TRBD1|TRBJ1-4|few|TRBV7-9
TGTGCCAGCAGCCGTGGGACAGGGGCTGAAAAACTGTTTTTT
CASSRGTGAEKLFF
>TRBD1|TRBJ1-2|-|TRBV10-3
TGTGCCATCAACCCAGGGGGCAACTATGGCTACACCTTC
CAINPGGNYGYTF
>TRBD1|TRBJ1-2|few|TRBV6-5
TGTGCCAGCCTCCCGAACAGGGGGCTTCATGGCTACACCTTC
CASLPNRGLHGYTF